Sequencing of this T cell receptor beta chain was carried out in a study of cytomegalovirus exposure and HLA in healthy donors. The V and J ends lost 3 bases and 6 bases, in that order; junction bases with no gene match: 7. CDR1 is MNHNS and CDR2 is SASEGT in the germline V gene. CDR3 length: 15 amino acids. On this clone itself: Its target is not known.

Whole-study results and caveats: For most TCR beta V segments, an earlier analysis put the productive rate at about 90% or about 30% of the time. Donors belonging to an Asian-associated ancestry cluster reportedly showed fewer N-insertions in productive TCRs than the roughly 700-donor mean, according to what a later analysis found.

Both 60 Vbeta primers and 13 Jbeta primers went into the PCR. Libraries were prepared by immunoSEQ multiplex PCR; TCRdb keeps only in-frame clonotypes and omits some of them. The sample comprises about 240,000 clones, around 81% of which are singletons, and around 8.6% rests with the top ten. The origin of this receptor is a woman aged 60-75 years in good health and CMV-seropositive. The chain couples TRBV6-1 to TRBJ1-5; TRBD1 aligns across 8 bases. The sequencing sample was made of PBMCs. In nucleotides, the CDR3 is TGTGCCAGCAGTGACCGGACAGGGAGGGGTCAGCCCCAGCATTTT. Translating it yields CASSDRTGRGQPQHF.